This entry is about one T cell receptor beta chain. The target antigen is unknown. A clone one base away is much larger, so this may be a read error. The missing conserved phenylalanine or tryptophan at the end of this CDR3 makes a read error likely. This specimen comes from a study of CD8+CD57+ T cells in acquired aplastic anemia. Study-wide background: Across the sorted CD4+ and CD8+ cells, DNA amounts averaged around 3.2 ug.

Germline V gene data show CDR1 as DFQATT and CDR2 as SNEGSKA (reference sequence). CDR3 size: 11 residues. V was shortened by 5 bases and J by 8 bases, with 10 bases between the two germline ends. Profiles of TCR beta VDJ and CDR3 were generated from a genomic DNA template. MiXCR was run by TCRdb on the reads, yielding one entry per CDR3 protein. The table lists about 200,000 distinct CDR3 sequences, 30% to 40% of them singletons. Study outcomes and limitations: Researchers report that twenty-nine CD8+ CDR3 sequences appeared in both patients and controls.

Sequenced: sorted CD4+, CD8+, or CD8+CD57+ T cells (not recorded which) from PBMCs. The genes are TRBV20-1 and TRBJ2-1, with D tentatively TRBD2 (6 bases). The sequence came from a human donor in good health, serving as a control. In DNA, the CDR3 is TGCAGTGCTCTATCGGGGGATGAGCAGTTCCTC. It codes for CSALSGDEQFL.